This T cell receptor (beta chain) was identified in a study of immune heterogeneity within non-small cell lung tumors. Notes on the study in general: Multiple tumor sites within a patient showed recurrence of identical dominant CDR3 beta clonotypes; site-unique high-frequency clones were present as well.

The V gene end was trimmed by 4 bases and the J gene end by 5 bases; junction bases not matched to a gene: 7. The V gene's germline CDR1 is SEHNR and CDR2 FQNEAQ (reference sequence). The CDR3 sequence is 15 residues long. With approximately 600 ng used per sample, the template was genomic DNA from bulk tumor. During surgery, each primary tumor gave multiple biopsies spaced as far apart as possible. Curative surgery was performed on patients who had untreated, newly diagnosed non-small cell lung cancer. Turning to this clonotype: Its antigen is undetermined.

TCR beta CDR3 amplification used multiplex PCR with 32 V and 13 J primers. TCRdb recomputed calls from the multiplex PCR reads with MiXCR, one row per CDR3 protein. The sample shows 25,000 to 40,000 distinct CDR3 sequences, 25% to 30% of them seen only once. The chain is built from TRBV7-9 and TRBJ2-3; 9 nucleotides line up with TRBD2. This receptor was identified in a man in his forties or fifties with non-small cell lung cancer. Sequencing was carried out using lung tumor tissue. The CDR3, as DNA: TGTGCCAGCAGCTCCTGGGCGGGAGGGCAAGATACGCAGTATTTT. It specifies CASSSWAGGQDTQYF.